Below are 27 T cell receptor beta chains sequenced from a single sample in a study of T cell repertoires in cytomegalovirus infection. TCRdb recomputed calls from the reads with MiXCR, one row per CDR3 protein. The table records roughly 230,000 distinct CDR3 sequences, more than 9% of them present only once. Sequencing used PBMCs. The origin of the receptors is a human donor in good health (CMV status not recorded). Some clones in this sample may be carry-over from other donors' samples.

This clonotype was counted at least ten times. This chain links TRBV7-2 with TRBJ1-3; D remains ambiguous. The germline V and J ends were trimmed by 2 bases and 2 bases, with 4 bases remaining between them. This CDR3 spans 13 amino acids. Looked up from germline, CDR1 is SGHTA and CDR2 is FQGNSA. CDR3 residues: CASSLRAGNTIYF. The DNA for the CDR3 is TGTGCCAGCAGCTTAAGGGCTGGAAACACCATATATTTT.

This clonotype was counted ten times or more. This chain connects TRBV11-3 to TRBJ2-3, with D unclear. V was cut by 5 bases and J by 4 bases, with 13 bases left in between. The CDR3 contains 14 residues. Per the germline V gene, CDR1 is SGHNT and CDR2 is YENEEA. The CDR3 DNA reads as TGTGCCAGCAGCCTTCTCGAGAGCCCAGATACGCAGTATTTT. Its protein is CASSLLESPDTQYF.

This clonotype was seen ten or more times. The chain recombines TRBV7-2 with TRBJ1-2; 10 bases match TRBD1. Germline V lookup: CDR1 SGHTA, CDR2 FQGNSA. This CDR3 has 16 amino acids. After removal of 2 bases from V and 0 bases from J, the junction contained 3 bases not matched to a gene. CDR3: CASSLTGQGANYGYTF. In DNA, the CDR3 is TGTGCCAGCAGCTTAACCGGACAGGGGGCTAACTATGGCTACACCTTC.

This clonotype was counted many times. The J gene is TRBJ2-1, the V gene TRBV7-2; 7 bases align to TRBD1. Germline CDR1 is SGHTA and CDR2 is FQGNSA. V gave up 4 bases and J gave up 3 bases; unmatched junction bases: 6. This CDR3 contains 15 residues. The CDR3 loop is CASSYRQGNYNEQFF. CDR3 DNA sequence: TGTGCCAGCAGCTACCGACAGGGCAACTACAATGAGCAGTTCTTC.

The table lists this clonotype with a few counts. This sequence joins TRBV29-1 and TRBJ2-1; 9 positions agree with TRBD2. CDR1 is SQVTM and CDR2 is ANQGSEA in the germline V gene. V trimming: 2 bases; J trimming: 7 bases; junction bases outside the gene matches: 9. The CDR3 consists of 15 residues. This chain's CDR3 is CSVERREGRMNEQFF. In nucleotides, the CDR3 is TGCAGCGTTGAACGGCGGGAGGGCCGGATGAATGAGCAGTTCTTC.

There are many counts of this clonotype. This chain joins TRBV10-2 and TRBJ1-6, with 9 bases matching TRBD1. The junction had 4 bases not matched to a gene; V was cut back by 6 bases and J by 7 bases. The germline V gene has CDR1 WSHSY and CDR2 SAAADI. The CDR3 covers 14 residues. CDR3 DNA sequence: TGCGCCAGCAGCGAACAGGGGGCAAATTCACCCCTCCACTTT. Translation: CASSEQGANSPLHF.

The table lists this clonotype with many counts. This rearrangement joins TRBV7-2 to TRBJ2-5; no reliable D call. The length of the CDR3 is 14 residues. Germline V CDR1 and CDR2: SGHTA, FQGNSA. Trimming stripped 4 bases from V and 4 bases from J, with 13 bases between. CDR3 protein: CASSSRALIETQYF. For the CDR3, the DNA is TGTGCCAGCAGCTCCCGGGCCCTCATAGAGACCCAGTACTTC.

In its sample, this clonotype was seen many times. The rearrangement joins TRBV10-3 to TRBJ2-7; D is unclear. V was trimmed by 2 bases and J by 0 bases, leaving 17 bases between them. The CDR3 contains 17 residues. Germline-derived CDR1 and CDR2 are ENHRY and SYGVKD. The CDR3: CAISETAPTVSSYEQYF. The CDR3 region has the DNA TGTGCCATCAGTGAGACGGCCCCGACGGTGAGCTCCTACGAGCAGTACTTC.

The table lists this clonotype with many counts. The V and J genes are TRBV10-3 and TRBJ1-1, with 9 bases that match TRBD1. Trimming took 5 bases from V and 0 from J; bases not matched to a gene: 4. Germline-derived CDR1 and CDR2 are ENHRY and SYGVKD. This CDR3 contains 15 residues. CDR3 protein: CAISSGQGMNTEAFF. The CDR3 nucleotides read TGTGCCATCAGTTCGGGACAGGGAATGAACACTGAAGCTTTCTTT.

This clonotype was seen ten or more times. The chain carries TRBV6-2 or TRBV6-3 and TRBJ1-5; 10 positions match TRBD1. CDR1 and CDR2 from the germline V gene are MNHEY and SVGEGT. V dropped 0 bases and J dropped 11; count of bases not matched to a gene: 10. The CDR3 sequence is 16 residues long. The CDR3 nucleotides read TGTGCCAGCAGTTACTCGGGGACAGGGGCAATCAAGTCCCAGCATTTT. Protein sequence: CASSYSGTGAIKSQHF.

In its sample, this clonotype was seen many times. The chain combines TRBV7-9 with TRBJ1-6; the match to TRBD1 covers 9 bases. Germline CDR1 is SEHNR and CDR2 is FQNEAQ (reference sequence). V shed 6 bases and J 9 bases; nucleotides not matched to a gene: 6. The CDR3 spans 14 residues. Here the CDR3 reads CASRPGQGRSPLHF. CDR3 nucleotides: TGTGCCAGCAGACCGGGACAGGGTCGTTCACCCCTCCACTTT.

This chain uses TRBV28 with TRBJ2-5, with TRBD2 matching over 7 bases. After removal of 3 bases from V and 3 bases from J, the junction contained 7 bases not matched to a gene. Germline assignment: CDR1 MDHEN and CDR2 SYDVKM. The CDR3 covers 15 residues. CDR3 sequence: CASSFASGNKETQYF. The CDR3 DNA follows: TGTGCCAGCAGTTTTGCTAGCGGTAACAAAGAGACCCAGTACTTC. Based on the CDR3 plus reference TRBV28 and TRBJ2-5, the full variable domain is DVKVTQSSRYLVKRTGEKVFLECVQDMDHENMFWYRQDPGLGLRLIYFSYDVKMKEKGDIPEGYSVSREKKERFSLILESASTNQTSMYLCASSFASGNKETQYFGPGTRLLVL.

The sample holds many counts of this clonotype. J is TRBJ1-1 and V is TRBV7-8; 8 bases align to TRBD1. J was trimmed by 2 bases and V by 5 bases; bases with no gene match: 7. The CDR3 contains 15 residues. Germline loops: CDR1 SGHVS, CDR2 FQNEAQ. CDR3 sequence reads: CASSPLDRVNTEAFF. The DNA for the CDR3 is TGTGCCAGCAGCCCATTGGACAGGGTTAACACTGAAGCTTTCTTT.

This clonotype was counted a few times. J is TRBJ1-5 and V is TRBV4-3; 7 nucleotides agree with TRBD1. Germline trimming cut 1 base from V and 7 bases from J; bases unmatched to any gene: 7. In germline, CDR1 is LGHNA, CDR2 YSLEER. CDR3 length: 15 amino acids. CDR3 DNA: TGCGCCAGCAGCCAAGTTGAGGGGGCAAGCCAGCCCCAGCATTTT. It is translated as CASSQVEGASQPQHF.

This clonotype was detected many times. The chain employs TRBV7-6 and TRBJ1-3; D might be TRBD1 (5 bases). The germline V gene encodes CDR1 SGHVS and CDR2 FNYEAQ. The CDR3 has 14 residues. The germline V and J ends were trimmed by 1 base and 2 bases, with 6 bases remaining between them. The CDR3 loop is CASSLGGAGNTIYF. The CDR3 region has the DNA TGTGCCAGCAGCTTAGGAGGGGCTGGAAACACCATATATTTT.

This chain uses TRBV3-1 with TRBJ1-1; TRBD1 agrees at 7 bases. Germline CDR1 and CDR2: LGHDT and YNNKEL (reference sequence). Trimming cost V 0 bases and J 4 bases; bases outside gene matches: 2. The CDR3 is 14 residues long. CDR3 DNA sequence: TGTGCCAGCAGCCAAGACAGGGGGGCCACTGAAGCTTTCTTT. This gives the protein CASSQDRGATEAFF.

The V and J genes are TRBV28 and TRBJ1-5; D might be TRBD1 (6 bases). The V gene's germline CDR1 is MDHEN and CDR2 SYDVKM. V lost 4 bases and J lost 1, with 11 bases in between. The CDR3 is 15 amino acids. Here the CDR3 DNA reads TGTGCCAGCAGTTCGGAGGGGGGGAGCAATCAGCCCCAGCATTTT. This encodes CASSSEGGSNQPQHF.

CDR3 nucleotides: TGTGCCAGCAGCACAAAATACGGCGGGGGGGAGACTAGCACAGATACGCAGTATTTT. It translates to CASSTKYGGGETSTDTQYF. The chain joins TRBV7-9 to TRBJ2-3; 9 bases fit TRBD2. The CDR3 extends over 19 amino acids. J lost 0 bases, V lost 5 bases, and 15 bases had no gene match. CDR1 and CDR2 from the germline V gene are SEHNR and FQNEAQ (reference sequence).

The rearrangement links TRBV3-1 to TRBJ1-2; no reliable D call. This CDR3 has 15 residues. Trimming left V 1 base short and J 6 bases short, with 15 bases between. Germline values: CDR1 LGHDT, CDR2 YNNKEL (reference sequence). The CDR3 spells CASSQVTTRLDGYTF. The CDR3 DNA sequence: TGTGCCAGCAGCCAAGTGACGACCAGGCTGGATGGCTACACCTTC.

This clonotype has at least ten counts. The chain links TRBV7-2 to TRBJ2-5, with D perhaps matching TRBD2 (7 bases). Germline V CDR1 and CDR2: SGHTA, FQGNSA. Trimming cost V 1 base and J 6 bases, with 12 bases left between them. The CDR3 sequence is 14 residues long. CDR3 sequence (DNA): TGTGCCAGCAGCTTAGGGGGGGGGGCGAAGACCCAGTACTTC. Protein product: CASSLGGGAKTQYF.

The sample holds a few counts of this clonotype. This chain links TRBV29-1 with TRBJ1-1; D is unclear. The V gene's germline CDR1 is SQVTM and CDR2 ANQGSEA. With 5 bases removed from V and 2 bases from J, the gap between germline ends came to 12 bases. The CDR3 has 13 residues. The chain's CDR3 is CSVHRRTNTEAFF. The DNA for the CDR3 is TGCAGCGTTCACCGCCGGACCAACACTGAAGCTTTCTTT. The complete variable domain, with remaining parts taken from reference TRBV29-1 and TRBJ1-1, reads SAVISQKPSRDICQRGTSLTIQCQVDSQVTMMFWYRQQPGQSLTLIATANQGSEATYESGFVIDKFPISRPNLTFSTLTVSNMSPEDSSIYLCSVHRRTNTEAFFGQGTRLTVV.

The chain links TRBV5-4 to TRBJ2-1; TRBD2 might be the D (7 bases). V was trimmed by 3 bases and J by 4 bases, leaving 17 bases between them. The CDR3 contains 16 residues. Germline V CDR1 and CDR2: SGHNT, YYREEE (reference sequence). The CDR3 nucleotides are TGTGCCAGCAGCTCGGGGGTGGGGGGGGCTTACAATGAGCAGTTCTTC. As protein: CASSSGVGGAYNEQFF.

This clonotype was counted at least ten times. This chain uses TRBV7-8 with TRBJ1-2; TRBD1 matches at 8 bases. The CDR3 extends over 15 amino acids. The germline gives CDR1 SGHVS, CDR2 FQNEAQ. V was pared by 5 bases and J by 6 bases, with 11 bases of the junction left unmatched. The CDR3 DNA follows: TGTGCCAGCAGCCGGGGGACAGGATCTTCGGATGGCTACACCTTC. Its protein product is CASSRGTGSSDGYTF.

This clonotype was seen ten or more times. The chain recombines TRBV2 with TRBJ2-5; D remains unclear. The CDR3 covers 16 residues. Germline V gene data show CDR1 as SNHLY and CDR2 as FYNNEI. V lost 5 bases, J lost 2 bases, and 18 bases lay in between. The CDR3 DNA is TGTGCCAGCAGTTCCCTGAGGCTCAGACAACAAGAGACCCAGTACTTC. Protein: CASSSLRLRQQETQYF.

This clonotype was seen repeatedly, ten times or more. This sequence joins TRBV20-1 and TRBJ2-4; 8 nucleotides line up with TRBD1. Germline values: CDR1 DFQATT, CDR2 SNEGSKA (reference sequence). Trimming cost V 4 bases and J 6 bases; bases outside gene matches: 5. The CDR3 runs 13 residues. The CDR3 spells CSAIGTGTNIQYF. CDR3 nucleotides: TGCAGTGCTATTGGGACAGGCACAAACATTCAGTACTTC.

This clonotype was counted many times. The chain combines TRBV7-2 with TRBJ2-4; the D gene could be TRBD1 or TRBD2 (5 bases each). Germline lookup yields CDR1 SGHTA and CDR2 FQGNSA. This CDR3 region has 20 residues. V dropped 5 bases and J dropped 0 bases, with 26 bases sitting between them. The CDR3 protein is CASSLASASRGGRAKNIQYF. The CDR3 DNA is TGTGCCAGCAGCCTCGCCTCGGCTAGTCGGGGCGGGCGAGCCAAAAACATTCAGTACTTC.

This clonotype was seen a few times. The rearrangement joins TRBV19 to TRBJ1-2; TRBD1 aligns across 7 bases. Germline loops: CDR1 LNHDA, CDR2 SQIVND (reference sequence). Losses at the gene ends were 6 bases for V and 5 bases for J; bases not matched to a gene: 9. The CDR3 totals 14 residues. The CDR3 here is CASRHGQATYGYTF. The CDR3 DNA is TGTGCCAGTAGACACGGACAGGCGACTTATGGCTACACCTTC.